This T cell receptor beta chain was sequenced for a study of blood T cells in healthy people across ages. Sample-barcoded 5' priming and a J-beta primer mix drove a second PCR of about 6 to 12 cycles. Each cDNA molecule received a tag from a template-switch adaptor that had 12 random nucleotides. TCRdb independently ran MiXCR on the 5' RACE reads; one entry per CDR3 protein. The repertoire holds 600,000 or so distinct CDR3 sequences, with about 30% as singletons. PBMCs were isolated at a quantity of at least 6 million per sample. No fewer than 5.5 micrograms of total RNA were isolated from every sample. A word on this clonotype: Its antigen is still unknown.

Findings and caveats of the study: The long-lived group displayed more naive CD4+ cells, plus higher diversity, than the aged donors did.

The sample consisted of blood. The TCR originated in a woman older than 75 in good health.

The CDR3, as DNA: TGTGCCACACAGCGGGGGGCCAGCACAGATACGCAGTATTTT. Translation: CATQRGASTDTQYF. This chain joins TRBV2 and TRBJ2-3, with 9 nucleotides matching TRBD2. Germline trimming cut 10 bases from V and 0 bases from J; bases unmatched to any gene: 5. Germline CDR1 SNHLY, CDR2 FYNNEI. The CDR3 length is 14 residues.